Detailed here is one TCR beta chain. Its antigen remains undetermined. No base quality values were provided; no much bigger clone lies one nucleotide off. The instrument given in TCRdb is Illumina HiSeq 2500. Quantitative 5'-RACE with molecular barcodes was used to prepare TCR beta libraries. The study's processing was this. To identify disease-linked TCR variants, a new computational method was used, one built on a probabilistic model of VDJ rearrangement. TCRdb reprocessing: public reads trimmed at Q25 with fastp, clones called with MiXCR, in-frame beta chains kept. Here each entry gathers all rows of one CDR3 protein and keeps the most common genes and DNA. TCRdb's processing, not the authors', yielded these V and J calls. A total of approximately 300,000 distinct CDR3 sequences appear in this sample, roughly 8% of them only once. Approximately 15% of the sample rests with the top ten. For CDR1 and CDR2, the germline V gene lists ENHRY and SYGVKD. The CDR3, from cysteine to phenylalanine, totals 15 residues. Kept here is only the CDR3 DNA, which spans 45 bases and is read in frame from base 1. V and J are truncated by 3 bases and 3 bases respectively, leaving an intervening sequence of 14 bases.

These data belong to a study of CD8 T cells in ankylosing spondylitis (dated by TCRdb to 2017 to 2019). With respect to the entire study: T cell receptor beta repertoires were profiled in healthy donors and ankylosing spondylitis patients so that disease-linked TCR variants could be found. The full study cohort was made up of 20 to 25 ankylosing spondylitis patients and roughly 98 healthy donors. Peripheral blood samples were taken, and synovial fluid was additionally collected from ankylosing spondylitis patients.

Broader findings and caveats from the paper: Blood from ankylosing spondylitis patients appeared to be characterized by a TCR beta motif made up of under ten highly homologous amino acid variants. The disease-linked clones showed a CD8+ phenotype and occurred at relatively low frequencies in peripheral blood. Some motif variants had previously been reported in the synovial fluid and blood of reactive arthritis patients, which suggests shared mechanisms of disease initiation. Significant enrichment of the disease-linked clones was reported in matched synovial fluid samples from ankylosing spondylitis patients.

The chain is encoded by TRBV10-3 joined to TRBJ2-5; there is no confident call for the D gene. The sequence was obtained from a male donor with ankylosing spondylitis. The sample consisted of blood, either unsorted or a sorted T cell fraction (not recorded which). The sequenced DNA is TGTGCCATCAGTGAAGAATACGCGGAGAAAGAGACCCAGTACTTC. The translation is CAISEEYAEKETQYF.